This entry describes one T cell receptor beta chain. Its antigen is still unknown. Base qualities were left out, and no much larger clone turns up one base away. After removal of 6 bases from V and 8 bases from J, the junction retains 15 bases not matched to a gene. Taken from the germline V gene, the CDR1 and CDR2 loops are SGDLS and YYNGEE. The CDR3 goes from the cysteine to the phenylalanine over 16 residues. Solely the CDR3 DNA is kept, with 48 bases framed from the first base. This sample was taken from a study of blood T cell repertoires in COVID-19 (TCRdb year 2020). Some background on the complete study: The collaborator samples originated in the United States, Italy and Spain and spanned the acute and convalescent phases of COVID-19. The repertoires were released in a freely available public database intended as a resource for research on the immune response to SARS-CoV-2. The prospective study material was composed of cDNA or gDNA derived from T cells, B-cell-depleted T cells, or PBMCs. A de-identified subject ID, COVID-19 status, age in years and sex were almost always included in the sample metadata. Samples came from the ongoing ImmuneRACE study (first 160 participants) plus 1,254 subjects from 6 global collaborators. Where available, HLA class I and class II types were taken from metadata supplied by the sample provider and were not determined by assay-based typing. The dataset comprised deeply sampled blood TCRbeta repertoires from subjects exposed to, actively infected with, or recovered from COVID-19.

Whole blood was collected in K2EDTA tubes by collaborating institutions according to the institutions' own protocols. For TCRbeta analysis, collaborators shipped samples in one of three forms: frozen whole blood, isolated PBMCs, or DNA extracted from either of those sample types. The study at large found these results: Clinical and demographic metadata were provided uncurated, with the amount varying by source and participant.

The immunoSEQ Assay, a bias-controlled multiplex PCR, was used to amplify TCRbeta CDR3 regions from genomic DNA. On the study's bioinformatics: Nucleated cell counts per sample were estimated from amplification of reference gene primers within the assay. To quantify the absolute abundance of each unique TCRbeta CDR3 rearrangement, sequence reads were collapsed and filtered. For each sample, productive Simpson clonality was calculated by taking the square root of Simpson's diversity index across productive rearrangements. TCRdb mirrors the immuneACCESS table, restricted to in-frame sequences. Some clones are absent from its copies; in checked studies, under half trace to an unresolved V gene, and the reason for the others is unknown. V and J calls and clone size follow that table, whereas D and trimming were derived from the DNA. Across this sample there are about 140,000 clones, with about 83% seen only once. Clones ranked in the top ten supply around 1.4% of the sample.

In this chain, TRBV9 is recombined with TRBJ2-1; TRBD2 agrees with 9 junctional bases. The source of this sequence is a human donor in a cohort sampled during active COVID-19. The sequenced sample was peripheral blood. The CDR3 here reads CASTRSSSGSIHEQFF. The bases read TGTGCCAGCACCAGATCCAGTAGCGGGAGCATCCATGAGCAGTTCTTC.